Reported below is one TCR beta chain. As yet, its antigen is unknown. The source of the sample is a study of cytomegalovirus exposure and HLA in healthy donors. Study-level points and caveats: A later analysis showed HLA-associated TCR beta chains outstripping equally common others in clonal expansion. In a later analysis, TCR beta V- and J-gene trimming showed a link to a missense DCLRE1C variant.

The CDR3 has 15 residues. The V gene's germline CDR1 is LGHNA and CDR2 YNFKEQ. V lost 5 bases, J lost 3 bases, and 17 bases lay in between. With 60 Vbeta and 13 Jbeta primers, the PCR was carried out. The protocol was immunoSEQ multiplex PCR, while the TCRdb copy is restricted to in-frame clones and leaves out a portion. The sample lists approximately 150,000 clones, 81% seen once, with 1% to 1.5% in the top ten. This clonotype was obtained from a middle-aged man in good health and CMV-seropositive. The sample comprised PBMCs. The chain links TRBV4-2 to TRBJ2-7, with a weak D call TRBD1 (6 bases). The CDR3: CASSLTGDLFYEQYF. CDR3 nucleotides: TGTGCCAGCAGCTTGACAGGTGACCTCTTCTACGAGCAGTACTTC.